The following is a T cell receptor (beta chain) sequence with its context. Its specificity is unknown. Primers included in the PCR were 60 Vbeta and 13 Jbeta primers. Profiling relied on immunoSEQ multiplex PCR, and the TCRdb table lists in-frame clones only, not all of them. This repertoire shows 100,000 to 140,000 clones, approximately 76% found once; its top ten account for less than 2.5%. These data originate in a study of cytomegalovirus exposure and HLA in healthy donors. Study-wide results and caveats: The study found most TCR sequences rare, yet found some public TCRs in many donors. Cytomegalovirus status was reportedly diagnosed by the classifier with high specificity and sensitivity.

CDR3 size: 15 residues. Germline V gene lookup returns CDR1 SGHTA and CDR2 FQGNSA. The J segment lost 1 base and the V segment lost 6 bases, leaving 6 bases of the junction unmatched. The sequence derives from a young man in good health and CMV-seronegative. The chain carries TRBV7-2 and TRBJ2-3; 8 nucleotides line up with TRBD2. The sequenced material came from PBMCs. Here the CDR3 DNA reads TGTGCCAGCAGTGCCGGGGGGGGCGGCACAGATACGCAGTATTTT. Translated: CASSAGGGGTDTQYF.